Below, one TCR beta chain is given with its context. Its antigen remains unidentified. Base qualities are not provided; no much larger clone lies one nucleotide away. These data originate in a study of T cell changes during pregnancy in multiple sclerosis (dated by TCRdb to the late 2010s). Regarding the study in general: Changes in the T cell repertoire over the course of pregnancy were examined in this study in women with multiple sclerosis.

Taken from the germline V gene (reference sequence), the CDR1 and CDR2 loops are MNHEY and SMNVEV. Its CDR3 holds 15 amino acids, cysteine through phenylalanine. Of all the DNA, just the CDR3 is kept, 45 bases in frame from base 1. The junction carries 14 bases between V and J, which are trimmed by 3 bases and 3 bases respectively. Libraries were built with the immunoSEQ multiplex PCR assay. The clones in this table, taken by TCRdb from immuneACCESS, are in-frame only. Not every clone is retained; where verified, under half of the shortfall comes from an unresolved V gene, and the cause of the rest is unknown. This sample lists around 60,000 clones; around 93% were detected once. The leading ten clones occupy roughly 0.35% of the sample.

The rearrangement combines TRBV27 with TRBJ1-2, with no confidently assigned D gene. The specimen comprised CD4+ T cells from peripheral blood mononuclear cells, sampled before pregnancy. The source of this sequence is a female donor with multiple sclerosis, enrolled in a pregnancy study. CDR3 region: CASSFTTPPHYGYTF. The DNA sequence is as follows: TGTGCCAGCAGTTTTACGACACCACCCCACTATGGCTACACCTTC.